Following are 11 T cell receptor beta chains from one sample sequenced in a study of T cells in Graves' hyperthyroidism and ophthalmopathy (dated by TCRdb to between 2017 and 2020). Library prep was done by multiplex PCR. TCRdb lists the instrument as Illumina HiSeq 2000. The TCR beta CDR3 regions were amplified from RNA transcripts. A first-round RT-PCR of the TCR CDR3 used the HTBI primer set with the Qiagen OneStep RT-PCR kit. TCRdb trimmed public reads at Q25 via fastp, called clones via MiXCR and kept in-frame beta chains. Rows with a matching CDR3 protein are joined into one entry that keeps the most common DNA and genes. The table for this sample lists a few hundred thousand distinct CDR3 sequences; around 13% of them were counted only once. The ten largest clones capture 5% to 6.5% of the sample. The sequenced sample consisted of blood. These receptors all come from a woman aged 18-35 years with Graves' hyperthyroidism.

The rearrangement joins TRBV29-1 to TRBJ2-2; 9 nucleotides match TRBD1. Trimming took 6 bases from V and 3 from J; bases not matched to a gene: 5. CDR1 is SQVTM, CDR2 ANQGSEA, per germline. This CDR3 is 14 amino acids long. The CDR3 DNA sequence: TGCAGCGTACGGGACAGGGTGGACACCGGGGAGCTGTTTTTT. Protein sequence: CSVRDRVDTGELFF.

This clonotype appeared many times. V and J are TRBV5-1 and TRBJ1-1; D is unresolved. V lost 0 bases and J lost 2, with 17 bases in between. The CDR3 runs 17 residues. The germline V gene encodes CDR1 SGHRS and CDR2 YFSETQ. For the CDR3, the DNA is TGCGCCAGCAGCTTGGGGCACACTGGCTTCGGAAACACTGAAGCTTTCTTT. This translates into CASSLGHTGFGNTEAFF.

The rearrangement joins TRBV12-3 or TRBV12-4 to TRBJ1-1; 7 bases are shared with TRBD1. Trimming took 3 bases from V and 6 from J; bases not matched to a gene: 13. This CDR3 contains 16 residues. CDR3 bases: TGTGCCAGCAGTTTCACAGGGGATCGAGGGAGCGCTGAAGCTTTCTTT. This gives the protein CASSFTGDRGSAEAFF.

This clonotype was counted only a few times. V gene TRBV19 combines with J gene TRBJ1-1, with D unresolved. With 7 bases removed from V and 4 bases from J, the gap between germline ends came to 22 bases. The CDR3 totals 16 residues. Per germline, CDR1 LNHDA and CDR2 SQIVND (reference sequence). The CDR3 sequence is CASKARPTVGFTEAFF. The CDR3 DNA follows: TGTGCCAGTAAGGCTAGGCCTACCGTGGGTTTCACTGAAGCTTTCTTT.

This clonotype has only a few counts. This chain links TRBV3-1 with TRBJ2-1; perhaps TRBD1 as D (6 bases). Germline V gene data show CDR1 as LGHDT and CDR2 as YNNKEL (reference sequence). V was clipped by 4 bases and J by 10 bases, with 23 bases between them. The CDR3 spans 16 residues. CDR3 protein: CASSLLRLKDSREQFF. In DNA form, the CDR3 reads TGTGCCAGCAGCCTCCTGAGACTAAAGGACAGCAGGGAGCAGTTCTTC.

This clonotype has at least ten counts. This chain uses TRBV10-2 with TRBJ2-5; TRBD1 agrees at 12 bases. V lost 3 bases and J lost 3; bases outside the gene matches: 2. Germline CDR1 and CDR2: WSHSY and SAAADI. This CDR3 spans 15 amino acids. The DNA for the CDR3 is TGCGCCAGCAGTGACGGGACAGGGGGCAAAGAGACCCAGTACTTC. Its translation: CASSDGTGGKETQYF.

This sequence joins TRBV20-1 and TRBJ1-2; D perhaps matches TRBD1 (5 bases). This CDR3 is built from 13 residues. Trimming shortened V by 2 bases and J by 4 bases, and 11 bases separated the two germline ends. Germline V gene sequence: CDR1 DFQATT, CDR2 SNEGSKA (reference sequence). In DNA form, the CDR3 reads TGCAGTGCTAGAAGTTCGGGACCCTATGGCTACACCTTC. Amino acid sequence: CSARSSGPYGYTF.

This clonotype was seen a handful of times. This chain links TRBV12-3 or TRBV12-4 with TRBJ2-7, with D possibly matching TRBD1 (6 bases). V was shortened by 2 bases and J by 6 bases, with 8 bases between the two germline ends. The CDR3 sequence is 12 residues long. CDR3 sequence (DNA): TGTGCCAGCAGTTTACGACAGGCCGAGCAGTACTTC. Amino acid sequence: CASSLRQAEQYF.

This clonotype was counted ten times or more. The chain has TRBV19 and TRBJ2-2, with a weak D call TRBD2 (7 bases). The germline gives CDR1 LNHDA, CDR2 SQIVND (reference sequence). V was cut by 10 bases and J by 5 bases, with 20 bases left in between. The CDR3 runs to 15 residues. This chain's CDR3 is CATRGGPRGTGELFF. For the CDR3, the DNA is TGTGCCACCCGCGGGGGCCCTCGTGGAACCGGGGAGCTGTTTTTT.

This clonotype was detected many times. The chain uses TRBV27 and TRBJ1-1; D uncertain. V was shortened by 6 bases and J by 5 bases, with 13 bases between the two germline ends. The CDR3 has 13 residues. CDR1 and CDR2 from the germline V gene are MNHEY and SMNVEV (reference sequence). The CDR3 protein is CASSPGGGTEAFF. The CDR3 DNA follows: TGTGCCAGCAGCCCGGGCGGTGGGACTGAAGCTTTCTTT.

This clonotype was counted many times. The DNA of the CDR3 is TGTGCCAGCAGCTTAGCCTATAGGATTTTGAACACTGAAGCTTTCTTT. Its translation: CASSLAYRILNTEAFF. J is TRBJ1-1 and V is TRBV11-2; unclear D gene. The ends were cut back, 1 base at V and 0 bases at J, with 12 bases in the middle. This CDR3 has 16 residues. The germline gives CDR1 SGHAT, CDR2 FQNNGV. Using reference TRBV11-2 and TRBJ1-1 for the parts outside the CDR3, the full variable domain is EAGVAQSPRYKIIEKRQSVAFWCNPISGHATLYWYQQILGQGPKLLIQFQNNGVVDDSQLPKDRFSAERLKGVDSTLKIQPAKLEDSAVYLCASSLAYRILNTEAFFGQGTRLTVV.